These 4 T cell receptor beta chains originate from one sample sequenced in a study of T cell responses to AZD1222 COVID-19 vaccine. Assay: immunoSEQ multiplex PCR; the TCRdb copy retains only in-frame clones and omits some. The table shows 120,000 or so clones, with over 75% occurring only once. Sample: peripheral blood, taken on day 0 of AZD1222 vaccination. Receptors were obtained from an adult in good health.

This sequence joins TRBV10-3 and TRBJ2-1, with 10 bases aligning to TRBD2. Looked up from germline, CDR1 is ENHRY and CDR2 is SYGVKD. The trim removed 6 bases at V and 0 bases at J, leaving 5 bases unmatched. CDR3 length: 16 amino acids. The CDR3 loop reads CAISTRTSGSYNEQFF. The DNA for the CDR3 is TGTGCCATCAGCACGCGGACTAGCGGCTCCTACAATGAGCAGTTCTTC.

As to this clone: This sample also contains other DNA sequences that code for the same CDR3. V gene TRBV7-2 combines with J gene TRBJ1-1; maybe TRBD1 (5 bases). Germline CDR1 SGHTA, CDR2 FQGNSA. V was clipped by 1 base and J by 1 base, with 7 bases between them. The CDR3 has 14 amino acids. The CDR3 coding sequence is TGTGCCAGCAGCTTAGGACAGTCGAACACTGAAGCTTTCTTT. Amino acids: CASSLGQSNTEAFF.

This clone was counted a few times. The J gene is TRBJ1-3, the V gene TRBV7-6; D is unresolved. CDR1 and CDR2 (germline): SGHVS, FNYEAQ. The CDR3 spans 17 residues. V was pared by 0 bases and J by 1 base, with 13 bases between. DNA for the CDR3: TGTGCCAGCAGCTTAGCGTGGGCAGGAGCATCTGGAAACACCATATATTTT. Protein product: CASSLAWAGASGNTIYF.

This rearrangement joins TRBV7-2 to TRBJ2-7, with D unresolved. Germline V gene data show CDR1 as SGHTA and CDR2 as FQGNSA. The CDR3 extends over 15 amino acids. Trimming stripped 0 bases from V and 2 bases from J, with 11 bases between. The CDR3 DNA is TGTGCCAGCAGCTTAGCGGGATCTCTACCCTACGAGCAGTACTTC. This sequence encodes CASSLAGSLPYEQYF.